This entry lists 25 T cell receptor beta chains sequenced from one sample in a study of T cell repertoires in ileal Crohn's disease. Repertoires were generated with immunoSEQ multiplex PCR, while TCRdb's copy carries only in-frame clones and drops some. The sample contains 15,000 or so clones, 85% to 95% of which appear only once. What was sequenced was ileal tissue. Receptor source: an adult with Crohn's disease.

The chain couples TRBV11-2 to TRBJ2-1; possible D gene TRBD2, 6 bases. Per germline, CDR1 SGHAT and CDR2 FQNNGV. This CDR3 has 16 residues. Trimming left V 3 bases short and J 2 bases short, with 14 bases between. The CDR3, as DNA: TGTGCCAGCAGCTTCGAGACTAGGGAGACCTACAATGAGCAGTTCTTC. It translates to CASSFETRETYNEQFF.

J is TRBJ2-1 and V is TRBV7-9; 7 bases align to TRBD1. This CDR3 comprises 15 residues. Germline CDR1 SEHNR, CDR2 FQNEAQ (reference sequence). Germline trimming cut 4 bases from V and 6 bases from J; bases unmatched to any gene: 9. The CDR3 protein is CASSYSGTAFNEQFF. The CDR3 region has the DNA TGTGCCAGCAGCTACTCCGGGACAGCCTTCAATGAGCAGTTCTTC. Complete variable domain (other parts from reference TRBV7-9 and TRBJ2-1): DTGVSQNPRHKITKRGQNVTFRCDPISEHNRLYWYRQTLGQGPEFLTYFQNEAQLEKSRLLSDRFSAERPKGSFSTLEIQRTEQGDSAMYLCASSYSGTAFNEQFFGPGTRLTVL.

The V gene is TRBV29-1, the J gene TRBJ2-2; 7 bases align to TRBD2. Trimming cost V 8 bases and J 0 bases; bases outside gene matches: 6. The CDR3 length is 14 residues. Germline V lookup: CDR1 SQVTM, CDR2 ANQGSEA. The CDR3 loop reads CSIRREANTGELFF. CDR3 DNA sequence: TGCAGCATCCGCCGGGAGGCGAACACCGGGGAGCTGTTTTTT.

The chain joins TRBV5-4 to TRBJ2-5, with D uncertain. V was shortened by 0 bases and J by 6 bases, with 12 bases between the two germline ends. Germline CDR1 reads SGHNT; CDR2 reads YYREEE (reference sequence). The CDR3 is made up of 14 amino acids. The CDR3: CASSLEVGEKTQYF. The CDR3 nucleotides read TGTGCCAGCAGCTTGGAGGTGGGCGAGAAGACCCAGTACTTC.

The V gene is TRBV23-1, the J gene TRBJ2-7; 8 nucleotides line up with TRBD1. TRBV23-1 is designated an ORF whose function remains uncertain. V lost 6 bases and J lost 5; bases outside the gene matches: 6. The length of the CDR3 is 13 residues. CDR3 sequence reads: CASRTGELDEQYF. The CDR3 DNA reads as TGCGCCAGCAGGACAGGGGAGTTGGACGAGCAGTACTTC.

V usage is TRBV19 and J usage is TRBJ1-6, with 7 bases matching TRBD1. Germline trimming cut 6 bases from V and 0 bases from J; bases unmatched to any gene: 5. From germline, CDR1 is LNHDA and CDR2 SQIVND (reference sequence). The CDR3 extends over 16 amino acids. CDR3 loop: CASRPDRSSYNSPLHF. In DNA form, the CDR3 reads TGTGCCAGTAGGCCGGACAGGAGCTCCTATAATTCACCCCTCCACTTT.

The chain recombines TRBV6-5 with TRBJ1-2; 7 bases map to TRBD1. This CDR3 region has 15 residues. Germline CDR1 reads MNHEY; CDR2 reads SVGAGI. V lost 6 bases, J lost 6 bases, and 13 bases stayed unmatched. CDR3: CASSPRQGGADGYTF. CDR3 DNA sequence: TGTGCCAGCAGCCCTCGGCAAGGGGGCGCGGATGGCTACACCTTC.

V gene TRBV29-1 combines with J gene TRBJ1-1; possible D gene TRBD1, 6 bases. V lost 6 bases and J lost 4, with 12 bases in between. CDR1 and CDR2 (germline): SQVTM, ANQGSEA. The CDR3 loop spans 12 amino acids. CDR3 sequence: CSVLQGTTEAFF. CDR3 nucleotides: TGCAGCGTGCTACAGGGAACCACTGAAGCTTTCTTT.

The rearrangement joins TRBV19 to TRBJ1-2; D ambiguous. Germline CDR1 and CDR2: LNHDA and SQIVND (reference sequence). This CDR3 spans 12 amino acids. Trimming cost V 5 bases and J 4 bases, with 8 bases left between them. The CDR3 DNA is TGTGCCAGTAGTGAGGGAGGCTATGGCTACACCTTC. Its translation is CASSEGGYGYTF.

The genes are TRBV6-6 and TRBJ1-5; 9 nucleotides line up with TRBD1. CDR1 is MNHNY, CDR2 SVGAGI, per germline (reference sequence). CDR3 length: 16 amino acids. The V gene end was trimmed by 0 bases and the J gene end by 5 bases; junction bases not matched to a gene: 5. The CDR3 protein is CASSYSLDRGHQPQHF. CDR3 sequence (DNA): TGTGCCAGCAGTTACTCCCTGGACAGGGGACATCAGCCCCAGCATTTT.

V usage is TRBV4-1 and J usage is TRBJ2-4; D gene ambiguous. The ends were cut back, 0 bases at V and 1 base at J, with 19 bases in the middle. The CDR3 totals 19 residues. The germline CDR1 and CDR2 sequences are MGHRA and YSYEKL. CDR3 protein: CASSQDRYILHRAKNIQYF. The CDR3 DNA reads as TGCGCCAGCAGCCAAGATCGATATATACTACATAGGGCCAAAAACATTCAGTACTTC.

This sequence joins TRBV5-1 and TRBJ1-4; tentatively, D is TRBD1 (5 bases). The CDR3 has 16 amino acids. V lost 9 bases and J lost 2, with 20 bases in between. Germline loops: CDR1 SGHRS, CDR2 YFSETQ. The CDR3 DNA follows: TGCGCCACGAGGTTTAGGGGCCCTCCTACTAATGAAAAACTGTTTTTT. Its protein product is CATRFRGPPTNEKLFF.

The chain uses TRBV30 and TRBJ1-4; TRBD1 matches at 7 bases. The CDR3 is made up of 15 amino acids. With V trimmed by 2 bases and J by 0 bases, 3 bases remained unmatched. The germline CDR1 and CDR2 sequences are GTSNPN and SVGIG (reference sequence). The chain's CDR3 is CAWSRGTATNEKLFF. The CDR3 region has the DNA TGTGCCTGGAGTCGGGGGACAGCAACTAATGAAAAACTGTTTTTT.

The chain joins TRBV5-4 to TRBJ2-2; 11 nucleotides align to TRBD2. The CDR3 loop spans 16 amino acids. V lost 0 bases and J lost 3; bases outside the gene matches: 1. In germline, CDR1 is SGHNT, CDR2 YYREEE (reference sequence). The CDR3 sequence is CASSLALAGDTGELFF. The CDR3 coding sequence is TGTGCCAGCAGCTTGGCACTAGCGGGGGACACCGGGGAGCTGTTTTTT.

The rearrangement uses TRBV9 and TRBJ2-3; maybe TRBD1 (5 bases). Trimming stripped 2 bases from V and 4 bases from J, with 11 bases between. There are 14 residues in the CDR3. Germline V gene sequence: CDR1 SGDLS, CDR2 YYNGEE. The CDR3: CASSVGHSPDTQYF. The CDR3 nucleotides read TGTGCCAGCAGCGTTGGACATAGCCCAGATACGCAGTATTTT.

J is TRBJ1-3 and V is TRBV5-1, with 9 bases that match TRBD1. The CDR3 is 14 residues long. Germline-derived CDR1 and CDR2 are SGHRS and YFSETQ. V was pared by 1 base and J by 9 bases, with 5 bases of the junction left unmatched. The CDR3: CASSLPGQGGTIYF. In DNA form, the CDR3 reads TGCGCCAGCAGCTTGCCGGGACAGGGTGGCACCATATATTTT.

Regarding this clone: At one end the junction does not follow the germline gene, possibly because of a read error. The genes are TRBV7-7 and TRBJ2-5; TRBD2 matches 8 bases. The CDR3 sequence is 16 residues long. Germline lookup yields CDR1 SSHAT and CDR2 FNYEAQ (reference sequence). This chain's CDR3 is CASSPLPRGGRETQYF. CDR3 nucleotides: TGTGCTAGCAGCCCACTCCCCCGGGGGGGCCGAGAGACCCAGTACTTC. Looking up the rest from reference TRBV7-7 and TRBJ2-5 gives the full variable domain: GAGVSQSPRYKVTKRGQDVTLRCDPISSHATLYWYQQALGQGPEFLTYFNYEAQPDKSGLPSDRFSAERPEGSISTLTIQRTEQRDSAMYRCASSPLPRGGRETQYFGPGTRLLVL.

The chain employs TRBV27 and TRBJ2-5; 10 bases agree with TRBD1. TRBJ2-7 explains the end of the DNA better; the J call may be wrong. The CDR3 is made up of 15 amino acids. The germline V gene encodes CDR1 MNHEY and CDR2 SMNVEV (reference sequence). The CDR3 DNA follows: TGTGCCAGCGGGCTCCGGGACAGGGGCTCCTACGAGCAGTACTTC. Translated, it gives CASGLRDRGSYEQYF.

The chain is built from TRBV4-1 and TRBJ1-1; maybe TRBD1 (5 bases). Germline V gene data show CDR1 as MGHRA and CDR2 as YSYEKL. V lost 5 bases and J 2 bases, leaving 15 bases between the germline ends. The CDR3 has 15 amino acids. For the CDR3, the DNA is TGCGCCAGCAGCGACCAAACCGGGGGAAACACTGAAGCTTTCTTT. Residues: CASSDQTGGNTEAFF.

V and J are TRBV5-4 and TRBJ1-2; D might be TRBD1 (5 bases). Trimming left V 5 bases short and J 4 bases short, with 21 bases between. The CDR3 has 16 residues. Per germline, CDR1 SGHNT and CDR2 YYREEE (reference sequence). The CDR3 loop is CASSSFQGFSGYGYTF. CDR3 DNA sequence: TGTGCCAGCAGTTCATTTCAGGGCTTCAGTGGCTATGGCTACACCTTC.

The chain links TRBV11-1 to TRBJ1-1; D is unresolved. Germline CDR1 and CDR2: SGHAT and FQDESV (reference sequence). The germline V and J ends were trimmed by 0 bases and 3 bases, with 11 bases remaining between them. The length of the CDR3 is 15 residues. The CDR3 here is CASSLARGSDTEAFF. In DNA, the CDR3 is TGTGCCAGCAGCTTAGCCCGAGGGTCGGACACTGAAGCTTTCTTT.

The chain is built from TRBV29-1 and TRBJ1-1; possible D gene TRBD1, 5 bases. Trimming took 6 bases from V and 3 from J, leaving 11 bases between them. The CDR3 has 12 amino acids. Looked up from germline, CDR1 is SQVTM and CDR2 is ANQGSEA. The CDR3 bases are TGCAGCGTAAACCAGGGATACACTGAAGCTTTCTTT. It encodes CSVNQGYTEAFF. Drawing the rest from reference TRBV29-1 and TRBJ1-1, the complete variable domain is SAVISQKPSRDICQRGTSLTIQCQVDSQVTMMFWYRQQPGQSLTLIATANQGSEATYESGFVIDKFPISRPNLTFSTLTVSNMSPEDSSIYLCSVNQGYTEAFFGQGTRLTVV.

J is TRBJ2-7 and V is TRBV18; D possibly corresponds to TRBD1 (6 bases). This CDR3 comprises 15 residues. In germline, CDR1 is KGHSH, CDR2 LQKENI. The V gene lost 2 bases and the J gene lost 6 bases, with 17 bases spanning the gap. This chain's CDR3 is CASSPSYPQGIEQYF. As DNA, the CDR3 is TGTGCCAGCTCACCATCGTACCCCCAGGGGATCGAGCAGTACTTC.

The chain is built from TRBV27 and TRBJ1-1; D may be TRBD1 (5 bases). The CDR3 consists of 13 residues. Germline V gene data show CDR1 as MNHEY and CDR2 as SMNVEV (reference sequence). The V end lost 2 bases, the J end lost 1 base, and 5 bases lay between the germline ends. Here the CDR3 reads CASSLQGNTEAFF. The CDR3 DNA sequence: TGTGCCAGCAGTTTACAGGGGAACACTGAAGCTTTCTTT.

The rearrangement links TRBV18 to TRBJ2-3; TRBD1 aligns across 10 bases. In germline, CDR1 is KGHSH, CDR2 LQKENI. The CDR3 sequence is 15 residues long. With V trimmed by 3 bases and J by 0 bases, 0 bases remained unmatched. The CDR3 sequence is CASSPGQGSTDTQYF. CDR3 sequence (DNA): TGTGCCAGCTCACCGGGACAGGGGAGCACAGATACGCAGTATTTT.